This T cell receptor beta chain was sequenced in a study of blood T cells in healthy people across ages (dated by TCRdb to about 2015). For the wider study: In model experiments, roughly one uniquely barcoded TCR beta cDNA molecule per two T cells was captured by template switching. The donors were divided into four age groups: young (average around 15 years), middle-aged (under 40), aged (roughly 60) and long-lived (82). Donors of different ages were randomly distributed across sequencing lanes to avoid experimental bias. The study analyzed two additional independent replicas of 1 million unique cDNA reads from the same blood draw for two donors, one aged 18 to 30 and one aged 80 or older. Using deep sequencing normalized with unique cDNA molecular identifiers, the study measured how TCR beta repertoire diversity changes with age. Here is what the overall study found, with its caveats: Since profiling was done on bulk unsorted PBMCs, naive and antigen-experienced compartments could not be conclusively compared. There was a strong correlation between observed TCR beta diversity and the percentage of naive T cells measured by flow cytometry. The long-lived group showed more naive CD4+ T cells, fewer expanded clones and increased TCR diversity than the aged group, suggesting age selection. Donor CMV infection status was unknown, potentially confounding age-related changes in expanded clonotypes. Estimates of total diversity from one million sequenced T cells were regarded as lower bounds and underestimates. Observed TCR beta diversity per million T cells fell roughly linearly with age, and a significant reduction was already apparent by age around 40.

Donors were about 36 systemically healthy Caucasian individuals from Russia aged roughly 6 to 100 years. Each donor gave roughly 9.5 milliliters of peripheral blood, collected into EDTA-treated Vacutainer tubes. Ficoll-Paque density-gradient centrifugation was used to isolate PBMCs, with at least 7 million per sample. Total RNA was extracted from PBMCs with Trizol reagent, with at least 5 micrograms obtained per sample. For every donor, flow cytometry on a PBMC aliquot measured the percentage of naive CD45RAhigh/CD27high T cells. Comments on this clonotype: Which antigen it targets is not known. No qualities accompany the bases; no much larger clone lies one base away.

The library came from 5' RACE. Sequencing used an Illumina HiSeq 2500. A second PCR of roughly 6 to 11 cycles was run with a J-beta primer mix and a sample-barcoded 5' primer. Each TCR beta cDNA molecule received a unique molecular identifier from a template-switch 5' adaptor carrying 12 random nucleotides. Each sample yielded at least 2.5 million CDR3-containing paired-end reads. First-strand cDNA was synthesized from all RNA with the Mint cDNA synthesis kit, primed by a TRBC-specific oligonucleotide. All cDNA was treated with uracil-DNA glycosylase and then went through a first 18-cycle PCR with the universal primers M1SS and BC2_uni_R. Regarding the original processing steps: Normalization of each sample was performed by random selection of 1 million high-quality reads, each carrying a distinct molecular identifier. Instead of being binned into consensus sequences, reads that shared molecular identifiers were thrown out. CDR3 identification, clonotype clustering and error correction used MiTCR with a Q25 quality threshold and the strictest error-elimination algorithm. A nonparametric unseen species model with Euler transformation was used to estimate a lower bound on total TCR beta diversity. TCRdb took the public reads, trimmed them with fastp at Q25, ran MiXCR for clone calling and kept in-frame beta chains. One record per CDR3 amino acid sequence lists the most common genes and DNA. The V and J calls were determined by TCRdb, not by the authors. The sample profile shows approximately 1.5 million distinct CDR3 sequences; 30% to 40% of them were found once. Around 11% of the sample belongs to the ten largest clones.

The CDR3 numbers 15 residues from cysteine through phenylalanine. Only the CDR3 DNA stays, 45 bases, in frame from base 1. The junction shows trimming of 2 bases on V and 8 bases on J, plus 16 bases between the germline ends. Taken from the germline V gene (reference sequence), the CDR1 and CDR2 loops are SEHNR and FQNEAQ. The V and J genes are TRBV7-9 and TRBJ2-1; a tentative D match to TRBD1 spans 6 bases. Specimen: blood. The sequence was obtained from a woman in her twenties or thirties in good health. The CDR3 corresponds to CASSLITSGQHEQFF. The DNA reads TGTGCCAGCAGCTTAATTACAAGCGGACAGCATGAGCAGTTCTTC.